This T cell receptor beta chain was identified in a study of shared clonotypes between healthy human individuals. Regarding the study as a whole: Naive subsets usually exceeded memory subsets in estimated richness. The study found about 5% of naive CD4 clonotypes shared across a few donors.

TCRdb keeps only in-frame clones here, not all; method: immunoSEQ multiplex PCR. Found here are roughly 1.5 million clones, 98% of them singletons; the top ten hold around 0.45%. Regarding this clone: The target antigen is unknown. One junction end does not reproduce the germline sequence, and a read error may be involved.

Germline V lookup: CDR1 SQVTM, CDR2 ANQGSEA. This CDR3 has 13 amino acids. The source is a man aged 30 to 39 in good health. Sequenced material: naive CD4+ T cells sorted from blood. As for subset: CD45RA+ positively selected. The chain carries TRBV29-1 and TRBJ1-2; TRBD1 matches at 11 bases. CDR3 sequence: CSVEGYGTGGLAF. Written as DNA, the CDR3 is TGCAGCGTTGAAGGGTACGGGACAGGGGGTCTCGCCTTC. Looking up the rest from reference TRBV29-1 and TRBJ1-2 gives the full variable domain: SAVISQKPSRDICQRGTSLTIQCQVDSQVTMMFWYRQQPGQSLTLIATANQGSEATYESGFVIDKFPISRPNLTFSTLTVSNMSPEDSSIYLCSVEGYGTGGLAFGSGTRLTVV.